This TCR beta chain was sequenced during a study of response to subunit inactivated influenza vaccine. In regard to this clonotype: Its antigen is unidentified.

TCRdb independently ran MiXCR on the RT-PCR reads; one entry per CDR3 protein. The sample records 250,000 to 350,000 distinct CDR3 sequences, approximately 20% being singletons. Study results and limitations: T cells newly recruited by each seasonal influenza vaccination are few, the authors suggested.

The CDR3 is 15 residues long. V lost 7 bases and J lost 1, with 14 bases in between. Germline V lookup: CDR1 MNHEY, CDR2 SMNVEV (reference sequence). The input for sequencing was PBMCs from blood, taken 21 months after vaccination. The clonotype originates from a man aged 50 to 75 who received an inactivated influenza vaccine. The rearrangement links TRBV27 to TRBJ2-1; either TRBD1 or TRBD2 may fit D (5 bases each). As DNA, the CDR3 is TGTGCCAGCAAGATCGGGACGGTTTCCTACAATGAGCAGTTCTTC. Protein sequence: CASKIGTVSYNEQFF.